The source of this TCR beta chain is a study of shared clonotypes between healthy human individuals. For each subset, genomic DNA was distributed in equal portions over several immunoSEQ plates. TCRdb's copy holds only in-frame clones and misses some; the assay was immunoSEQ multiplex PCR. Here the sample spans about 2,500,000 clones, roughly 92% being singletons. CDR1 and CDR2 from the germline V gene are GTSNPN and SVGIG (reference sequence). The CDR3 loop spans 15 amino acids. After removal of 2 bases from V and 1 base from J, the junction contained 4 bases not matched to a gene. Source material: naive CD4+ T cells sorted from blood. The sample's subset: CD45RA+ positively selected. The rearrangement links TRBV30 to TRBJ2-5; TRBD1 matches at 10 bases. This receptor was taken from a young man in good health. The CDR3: CAWSRGQGLQETQYF. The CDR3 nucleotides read TGTGCCTGGAGTAGGGGACAGGGGCTCCAAGAGACCCAGTACTTC.